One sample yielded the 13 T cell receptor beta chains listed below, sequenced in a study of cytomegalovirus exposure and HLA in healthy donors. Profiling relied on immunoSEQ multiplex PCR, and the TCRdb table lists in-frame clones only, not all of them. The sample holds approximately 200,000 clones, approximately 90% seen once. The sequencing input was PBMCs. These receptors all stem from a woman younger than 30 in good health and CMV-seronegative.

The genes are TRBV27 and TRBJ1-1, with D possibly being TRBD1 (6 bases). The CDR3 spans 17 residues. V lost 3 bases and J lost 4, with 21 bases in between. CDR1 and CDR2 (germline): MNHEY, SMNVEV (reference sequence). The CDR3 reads CASSFLPPGVGSTEAFF. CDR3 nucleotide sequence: TGTGCCAGCAGTTTTCTCCCGCCAGGGGTGGGTAGCACTGAAGCTTTCTTT.

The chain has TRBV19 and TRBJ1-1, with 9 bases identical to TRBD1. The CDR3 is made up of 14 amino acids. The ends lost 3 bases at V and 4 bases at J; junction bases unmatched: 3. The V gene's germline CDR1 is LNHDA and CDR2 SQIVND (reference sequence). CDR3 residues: CASSMGQGVTEAFF. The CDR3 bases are TGTGCCAGTAGTATGGGACAGGGAGTCACTGAAGCTTTCTTT.

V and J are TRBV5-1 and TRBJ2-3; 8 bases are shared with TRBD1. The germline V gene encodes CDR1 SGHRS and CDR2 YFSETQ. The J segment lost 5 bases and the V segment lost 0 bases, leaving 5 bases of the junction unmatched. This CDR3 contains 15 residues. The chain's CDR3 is CASSLGTGRGDTQYF. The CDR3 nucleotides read TGCGCCAGCAGCTTGGGGACAGGGCGGGGAGATACGCAGTATTTT. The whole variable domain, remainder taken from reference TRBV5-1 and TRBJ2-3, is KAGVTQTPRYLIKTRGQQVTLSCSPISGHRSVSWYQQTPGQGLQFLFEYFSETQRNKGNFPGRFSGRQFSNSRSEMNVSTLELGDSALYLCASSLGTGRGDTQYFGPGTRLTVL.

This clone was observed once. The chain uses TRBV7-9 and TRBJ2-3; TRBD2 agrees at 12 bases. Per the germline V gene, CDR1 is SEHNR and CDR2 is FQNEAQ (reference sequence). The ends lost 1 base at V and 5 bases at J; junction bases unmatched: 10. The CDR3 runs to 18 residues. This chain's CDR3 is CASSLGRASGRAGDTQYF. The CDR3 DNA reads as TGTGCCAGCAGCTTAGGACGGGCTAGCGGGAGGGCCGGAGATACGCAGTATTTT.

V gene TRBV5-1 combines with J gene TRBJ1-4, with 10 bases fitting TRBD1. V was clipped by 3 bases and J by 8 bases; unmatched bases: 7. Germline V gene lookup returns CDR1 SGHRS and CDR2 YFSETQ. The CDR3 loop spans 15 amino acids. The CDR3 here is CASSWAGTGEEKLFF. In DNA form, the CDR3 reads TGCGCCAGCAGCTGGGCCGGGACAGGGGAGGAAAAACTGTTTTTT.

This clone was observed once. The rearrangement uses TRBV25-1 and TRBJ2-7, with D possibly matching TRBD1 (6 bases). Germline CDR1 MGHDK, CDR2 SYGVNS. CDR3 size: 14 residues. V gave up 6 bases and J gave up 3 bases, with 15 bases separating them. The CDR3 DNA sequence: TGTGCCAGCAGAGGCAGGGGAACATTCTACGAGCAGTACTTC. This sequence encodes CASRGRGTFYEQYF.

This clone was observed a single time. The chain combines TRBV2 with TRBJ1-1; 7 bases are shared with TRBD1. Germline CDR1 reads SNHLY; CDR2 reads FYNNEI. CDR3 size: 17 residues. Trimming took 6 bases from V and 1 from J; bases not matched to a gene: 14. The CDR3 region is CASRGLRRGPENTEAFF. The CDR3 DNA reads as TGTGCCAGCAGGGGACTCCGGAGGGGGCCAGAGAACACTGAAGCTTTCTTT.

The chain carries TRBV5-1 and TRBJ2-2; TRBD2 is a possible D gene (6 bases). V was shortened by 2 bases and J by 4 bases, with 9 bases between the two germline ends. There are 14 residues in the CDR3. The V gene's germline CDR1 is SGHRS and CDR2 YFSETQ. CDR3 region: CASSLRTTTGELFF. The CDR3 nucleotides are TGCGCCAGCAGCTTACGGACTACCACCGGGGAGCTGTTTTTT.

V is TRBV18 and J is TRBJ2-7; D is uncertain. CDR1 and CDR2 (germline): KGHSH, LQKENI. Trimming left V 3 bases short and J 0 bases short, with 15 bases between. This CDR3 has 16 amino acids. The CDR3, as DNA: TGTGCCAGCTCACCCGCTCTAGGAGAGGACTCCTACGAGCAGTACTTC. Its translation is CASSPALGEDSYEQYF.

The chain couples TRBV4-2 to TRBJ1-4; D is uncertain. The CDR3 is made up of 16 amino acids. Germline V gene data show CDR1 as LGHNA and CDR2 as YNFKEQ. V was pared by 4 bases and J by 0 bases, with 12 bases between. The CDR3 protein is CASSPIYQATNEKLFF. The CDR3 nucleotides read TGTGCCAGCAGCCCGATATACCAGGCAACTAATGAAAAACTGTTTTTT.

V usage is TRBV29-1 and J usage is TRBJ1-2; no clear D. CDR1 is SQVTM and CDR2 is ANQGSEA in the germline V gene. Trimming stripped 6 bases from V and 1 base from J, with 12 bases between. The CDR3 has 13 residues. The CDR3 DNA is TGCAGCGTCCTCACGGGAAATAACTATGGCTACACCTTC. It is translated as CSVLTGNNYGYTF. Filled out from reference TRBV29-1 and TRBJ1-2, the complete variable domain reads SAVISQKPSRDICQRGTSLTIQCQVDSQVTMMFWYRQQPGQSLTLIATANQGSEATYESGFVIDKFPISRPNLTFSTLTVSNMSPEDSSIYLCSVLTGNNYGYTFGSGTRLTVV.

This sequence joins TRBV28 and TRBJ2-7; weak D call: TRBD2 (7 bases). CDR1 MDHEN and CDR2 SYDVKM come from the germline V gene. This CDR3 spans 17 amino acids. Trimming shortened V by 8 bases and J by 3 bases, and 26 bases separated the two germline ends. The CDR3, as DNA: TGTGCCAGCCCTCCTCCCATGGGGGGGGGCAACTACTACGAGCAGTACTTC. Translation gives CASPPPMGGGNYYEQYF.

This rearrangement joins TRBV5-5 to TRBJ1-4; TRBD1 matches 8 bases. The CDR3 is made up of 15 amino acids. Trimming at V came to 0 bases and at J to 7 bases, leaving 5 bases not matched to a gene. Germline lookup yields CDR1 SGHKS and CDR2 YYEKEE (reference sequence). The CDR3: CASSLEAGGVEKLFF. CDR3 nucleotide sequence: TGTGCCAGCAGCTTGGAGGCAGGGGGCGTTGAAAAACTGTTTTTT.